The source of this TCR beta chain is a study of T cell responses to AZD1222 COVID-19 vaccine. Generated by immunoSEQ multiplex PCR, the TCRdb table keeps only in-frame clones and is missing some. Of more than 140,000 clones detected, about 91% appear once; the ten largest clones hold 3% to 3.5%. J lost 4 bases, V lost 4 bases, and 7 bases had no gene match. The CDR3 has 14 amino acids. The germline V gene encodes CDR1 SQVTM and CDR2 ANQGSEA. This TCR was recovered from an adult in good health. V usage is TRBV29-1 and J usage is TRBJ1-1; 9 bases are a match to TRBD1. The sequences come from peripheral blood, collected on day 0 of MenACWY control vaccination. The DNA of the CDR3 is TGCAGCGTTGTCGGCGGGACAGGGTCCACTGAAGCTTTCTTT. Protein sequence: CSVVGGTGSTEAFF.